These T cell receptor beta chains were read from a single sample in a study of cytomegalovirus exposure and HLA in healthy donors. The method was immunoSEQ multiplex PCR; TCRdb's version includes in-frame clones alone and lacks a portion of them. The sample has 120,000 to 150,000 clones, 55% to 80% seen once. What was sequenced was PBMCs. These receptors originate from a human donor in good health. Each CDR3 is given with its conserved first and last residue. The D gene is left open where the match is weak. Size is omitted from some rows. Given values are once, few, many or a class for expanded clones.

DNA: TGTGCCAGCAGCTACTACACTAGCGGGGGGGCAGGTGAGCAGTTCTTC
CDR3: CASSYYTSGGAGEQFF
size: NA
V: TRBV7-9
J: TRBJ2-1
D: TRBD2

DNA: TGCAGCGTGGCGGGACTAGCGGGAGGTACATATACGCAGTATTTT
CDR3: CSVAGLAGGTYTQYF
size: NA
V: TRBV29-1
J: TRBJ2-3
D: TRBD2

DNA: TGTGCCAGCAGTCCCAGGGGTATCGGAAGTAGCAATCAGCCCCAGCATTTT
CDR3: CASSPRGIGSSNQPQHF
size: NA
V: TRBV27
J: TRBJ1-5
D: NA

DNA: TGCGCCAGCAGCACCGACAGGGGCGGCTACACCTTC
CDR3: CASSTDRGGYTF
size: NA
V: TRBV5-1
J: TRBJ1-2
D: TRBD1

DNA: TGTGCCAGCAGCAAAATTATTGGGGGCCGACAGCCCCAGCATTTT
CDR3: CASSKIIGGRQPQHF
size: NA
V: TRBV21-1
J: TRBJ1-5
D: NA

DNA: TGTGCCAGCAGCCCCCGACTAGCGGGGGACCTTCAAGCCAAAAACATTCAGTACTTC
CDR3: CASSPRLAGDLQAKNIQYF
size: NA
V: TRBV11-3
J: TRBJ2-4
D: TRBD2

DNA: TGTGCCAGTTTTGCAGGGTCGAACACTGAAGCTTTCTTT
CDR3: CASFAGSNTEAFF
size: NA
V: TRBV6-5
J: TRBJ1-1
D: NA

DNA: TGTGCCAGCAGTTTAAAGGGCGGCTGGATCGGGGGTCAGTTTAGCTCCTACAATGAGCAGTTCTTC
CDR3: CASSLKGGWIGGQFSSYNEQFF
size: NA
V: TRBV27
J: TRBJ2-1
D: NA

DNA: TGTGCTAGTGGATTACACAGGGGCGAAGCTAACTATGGCTACACCTTC
CDR3: CASGLHRGEANYGYTF
size: few
V: TRBV12-5
J: TRBJ1-2
D: TRBD1

DNA: TGTGCCAGCAGCTTGGTCTCGTGGACAGGGTCGGCGGGGGAGCTGTTTTTT
CDR3: CASSLVSWTGSAGELFF
size: few
V: TRBV5-6
J: TRBJ2-2
D: TRBD1

DNA: TGTGCCAGCTCTTTGGGGACAGGGGGGAATCAGCCCCAGCATTTT
CDR3: CASSLGTGGNQPQHF
size: NA
V: TRBV18
J: TRBJ1-5
D: TRBD1

DNA: TGTGCCAGCAGCGAGACAGCGGGGCTCTACGAGCAGTACTTC
CDR3: CASSETAGLYEQYF
size: NA
V: TRBV7-6
J: TRBJ2-7
D: TRBD2

DNA: TGTGCCAGCAGCTTAATGAGCACTGAAGCTTTCTTT
CDR3: CASSLMSTEAFF
size: NA
V: TRBV7-9
J: TRBJ1-1
D: NA

DNA: TGTGCCAGCACACCGGGGGGAAGTAACTATGGCTACACCTTC
CDR3: CASTPGGSNYGYTF
size: once
V: TRBV9
J: TRBJ1-2
D: NA

DNA: TGCAGCGTTGATAGGACGTGGGACTATGGTGCAGATACGCAGTATTTT
CDR3: CSVDRTWDYGADTQYF
size: NA
V: TRBV29-1
J: TRBJ2-3
D: TRBD2

DNA: TGTGCCAGCAGCTTGGTGCAGGGGGCTAACTATGGCTACACCTTC
CDR3: CASSLVQGANYGYTF
size: NA
V: TRBV5-4
J: TRBJ1-2
D: TRBD1

DNA: TGCAGCGTCAGACAGGGAGACGGGTATGGCTACACCTTC
CDR3: CSVRQGDGYGYTF
size: NA
V: TRBV29-1
J: TRBJ1-2
D: TRBD1

DNA: TGTGCCAGCAGCTTCCAGGGATCCCACGAGCAGTACTTC
CDR3: CASSFQGSHEQYF
size: few
V: TRBV5-4
J: TRBJ2-7
D: NA

DNA: TGTGCCAGCAGCGATGGGCTCTCCTACGAGCAGTACTTC
CDR3: CASSDGLSYEQYF
size: NA
V: TRBV2
J: TRBJ2-7
D: NA

DNA: TGTGCCAGTAGTGCGGGACTAGCGGGGGGGCGGGGCACAGATACGCAGTATTTT
CDR3: CASSAGLAGGRGTDTQYF
size: once
V: TRBV19
J: TRBJ2-3
D: TRBD2

DNA: TGCGCCAGCCCTAACAGGGGAGGAAACATTCAGTACTTC
CDR3: CASPNRGGNIQYF
size: NA
V: TRBV5-1
J: TRBJ2-4
D: NA

DNA: TGCGCCAGCAGCTTAGGGCAGGGGGCTGATGGCTACACCTTC
CDR3: CASSLGQGADGYTF
size: NA
V: TRBV5-1
J: TRBJ1-2
D: TRBD1

DNA: TGTGCCAGCAGCTTAGCGGGAGGGCTCGGGGCCAACGTCCTGACTTTC
CDR3: CASSLAGGLGANVLTF
size: few
V: TRBV11-2
J: TRBJ2-6
D: TRBD2

DNA: TGTGCCGCGGGACAGGGGAATGAAAAACTGTTTTTT
CDR3: CAAGQGNEKLFF
size: once
V: TRBV10-3
J: TRBJ1-4
D: TRBD1